Only a few counts were recorded for the clone carrying this TCR beta chain. The sample originates from a study of T-cell reconstitution after alpha-beta-depleted transplantation in children. The TCRbeta library incorporated unique molecular identifiers. MiXCR, applied by TCRdb to the PCR reads, yields one record per CDR3 protein. The sample gives 350,000 to 400,000 distinct CDR3 sequences, roughly 15% of which show up once; approximately 4.2% is in the top ten. V trimming: 3 bases; J trimming: 5 bases; junction bases outside the gene matches: 11. CDR1 is MNHNS, CDR2 SASEGT, per germline. The CDR3 runs 17 residues.

The input for sequencing was PBMCs, taken from the stem cell graft. V and J are TRBV6-1 and TRBJ2-2; 8 bases match TRBD2. The receptor was isolated from a human donor who donated a stem cell graft to a child with Fanconi anemia. CDR3 sequence reads: CASSDGLAGFITGELFF. The DNA for the CDR3 is TGTGCCAGCAGTGATGGGCTAGCGGGTTTTATAACCGGGGAGCTGTTTTTT.